This TCR beta chain emerged from a study of shared clonotypes between healthy human individuals. General study results and limits: Naive subsets generally exceeded memory subsets in estimated richness. Clonotypes shared by all four donors outscored non-shared clonotypes in generation probability. Sequencing depth was a factor that was expected to affect clonotype sharing among donors.

Only in-frame clones appear in the TCRdb table, and some are missing; sequencing was by immunoSEQ multiplex PCR. The sample records more than 2 million clones, over 85% being singletons. A remark on this clone: Antigen: not known.

Naive CD8 cells comprised CD45RO-negative, CCR7-positively selected cells, excluding terminally differentiated effector memory CD45RA+ cells. Recent vaccinations or acute infections were absent in the healthy HIV-negative adult donors. The TCR sequence derives from a young man in good health. Sequencing was carried out using naive CD8+ T cells sorted from blood.

Written as DNA, the CDR3 is TGTGCCAGCAGCCATTCAAATGACGACTATGGCTACACCTTC. It yields the protein CASSHSNDDYGYTF. The chain has TRBV7-9 and TRBJ1-2; D not resolved. CDR3 size: 14 residues. Germline V gene data show CDR1 as SEHNR and CDR2 as FQNEAQ (reference sequence). V was pared by 5 bases and J by 3 bases, with 13 bases between.